This TCR beta chain was captured by sequencing in a study of identical twins. Study-wide results and caveats: Abundant cord blood beta clonotypes carried fewer insertions; memory repertoires showed none. In zero-insertion analyses, partial confounding could arise from invariant MAIT and iNKT cells.

TCRdb passed the 5' RACE reads through MiXCR, listing each CDR3 protein once. The top ten hold under 6% of the sample, which has about 220,000 distinct CDR3 sequences, approximately 7.8% seen once. V was clipped by 4 bases and J by 8 bases, with 17 bases between them. The CDR3 has 15 amino acids. Germline V lookup: CDR1 SEHNR, CDR2 FQNEAQ (reference sequence). Concerning this clonotype itself: Its specificity is not known.

The sample was also reused in another study, on yellow fever vaccine responses in identical twins.

The clonotype comes from a woman between 18 and 29 years old in good health. The sequenced sample was CD8+ T cells sorted from blood. The rearrangement uses TRBV7-9 and TRBJ1-4; D might be TRBD1 (5 bases). In DNA, the CDR3 is TGTGCCAGCAGCTCCCTGACAGACCTCGTAGAAAAACTGTTTTTT. It specifies CASSSLTDLVEKLFF. Looking up the rest from reference TRBV7-9 and TRBJ1-4 gives the full variable domain: DTGVSQNPRHKITKRGQNVTFRCDPISEHNRLYWYRQTLGQGPEFLTYFQNEAQLEKSRLLSDRFSAERPKGSFSTLEIQRTEQGDSAMYLCASSSLTDLVEKLFFGSGTQLSVL.